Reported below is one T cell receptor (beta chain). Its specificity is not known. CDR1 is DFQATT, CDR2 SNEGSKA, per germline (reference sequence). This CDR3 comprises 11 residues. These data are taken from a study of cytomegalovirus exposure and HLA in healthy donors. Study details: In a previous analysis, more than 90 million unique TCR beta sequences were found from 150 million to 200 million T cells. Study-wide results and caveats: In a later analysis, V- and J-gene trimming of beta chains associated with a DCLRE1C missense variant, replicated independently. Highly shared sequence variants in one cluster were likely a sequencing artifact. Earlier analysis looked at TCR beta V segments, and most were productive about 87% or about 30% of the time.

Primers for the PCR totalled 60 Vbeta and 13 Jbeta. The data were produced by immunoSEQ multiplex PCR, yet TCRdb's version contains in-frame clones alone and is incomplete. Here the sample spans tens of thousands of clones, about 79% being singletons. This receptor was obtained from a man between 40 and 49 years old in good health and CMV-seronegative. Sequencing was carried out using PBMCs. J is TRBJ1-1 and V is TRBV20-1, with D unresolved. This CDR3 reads CSPLWNTEAFF. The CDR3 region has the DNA TGCAGCCCACTTTGGAACACTGAAGCTTTCTTT.